The 22 T cell receptor beta chains below come from one sample, sequenced in a study of CD8 T cells in Susac syndrome. The authors reverse transcribed 0.5 to 1 ug RNA with random hexamers. TCRdb used MiXCR to reprocess the immunoSEQ multiplex PCR reads, holding one entry per CDR3 protein. Seen here are 300,000 to 350,000 distinct CDR3 sequences, about 91% observed once, and the top ten hold about 0.07%. Sequencing input: CD4+ T cells from PBMCs. The receptors derive from a human donor with multiple sclerosis.

The chain uses TRBV10-3 and TRBJ2-3; D uncertain. The CDR3 runs to 12 residues. Per the germline V gene, CDR1 is ENHRY and CDR2 is SYGVKD. V was clipped by 0 bases and J by 7 bases, with 5 bases between them. As DNA, the CDR3 is TGTGCCATCAGTGAGTCGCGGAATACGCAGTATTTT. Its translation is CAISESRNTQYF.

V gene TRBV29-1 combines with J gene TRBJ1-1; 8 bases match TRBD1. The germline V gene encodes CDR1 SQVTM and CDR2 ANQGSEA. CDR3 length equals 14 residues. Trimming removed 4 bases from V and 0 bases from J; junction bases left unmatched: 4. The CDR3 reads CSVGDRILNTEAFF. In nucleotides, the CDR3 is TGCAGCGTTGGGGACAGGATCCTGAACACTGAAGCTTTCTTT.

The chain combines TRBV5-1 with TRBJ1-1, with D hard to call. Trimming took 3 bases from V and 0 from J, leaving 9 bases between them. CDR3 length equals 14 residues. Germline V gives CDR1 SGHRS, CDR2 YFSETQ. CDR3 region: CASSSTVVNTEAFF. The CDR3 DNA reads TGCGCCAGCAGCTCGACCGTAGTGAACACTGAAGCTTTCTTT.

This chain connects TRBV20-1 to TRBJ2-3; D uncertain. V lost 4 bases and J lost 0, with 14 bases in between. From germline, CDR1 is DFQATT and CDR2 SNEGSKA (reference sequence). CDR3 length: 15 amino acids. CDR3 sequence (DNA): TGCAGTGCTATTATGCTAACGACTAGCACAGATACGCAGTATTTT. Protein product: CSAIMLTTSTDTQYF.

The chain carries TRBV5-1 and TRBJ2-7; D remains unclear. There are 20 residues in the CDR3. Trimming cost V 0 bases and J 0 bases, with 25 bases left between them. CDR1 SGHRS and CDR2 YFSETQ come from the germline V gene. The CDR3 spells CASSLERGGPPADGSYEQYF. The CDR3 region has the DNA TGCGCCAGCAGCTTGGAGCGTGGCGGACCGCCGGCCGATGGCTCCTACGAGCAGTACTTC.

CDR3 coding DNA: TGTGCCAGTTCCGACAGCACAGATACGCAGTATTTT. Translated: CASSDSTDTQYF. This chain connects TRBV19 to TRBJ2-3; D not resolved. The germline gives CDR1 LNHDA, CDR2 SQIVND (reference sequence). V was cut by 8 bases and J by 0 bases, with 6 bases left in between. The CDR3 sequence is 12 residues long.

The chain combines TRBV7-2 with TRBJ2-5; 7 bases align to TRBD2. The junction had 9 bases not matched to a gene; V was cut back by 4 bases and J by 1 base. This CDR3 region has 16 residues. Germline V gene lookup returns CDR1 SGHTA and CDR2 FQGNSA. CDR3 nucleotides: TGTGCCAGCAGCTCCTCGACGTCTAGCGGCCAAGAGACCCAGTACTTC. It translates to CASSSSTSSGQETQYF.

J is TRBJ2-7 and V is TRBV2; TRBD1 agrees at 8 bases. This CDR3 region has 16 residues. J gave up 2 bases and V 6 bases, and 12 bases lay outside the gene matches. Germline values: CDR1 SNHLY, CDR2 FYNNEI. CDR3 bases: TGTGCCAGCAGGTTTGGACAGGGCGCAGGTACCTACGAGCAGTACTTC. It encodes CASRFGQGAGTYEQYF.

The rearrangement links TRBV11-2 to TRBJ2-5; D is possibly TRBD2 (7 bases). Germline lookup yields CDR1 SGHAT and CDR2 FQNNGV. Trimming left V 7 bases short and J 4 bases short, with 19 bases between. This CDR3 contains 15 residues. The CDR3 nucleotides read TGTGCCAGCAATTGGGGGGGGGCGGTCGGAGAGACCCAGTACTTC. This codes for CASNWGGAVGETQYF.

This chain joins TRBV15 and TRBJ1-5; TRBD1 matches 7 bases. The CDR3 extends over 20 amino acids. Per germline, CDR1 LNHNV and CDR2 YYDKDF (reference sequence). Trimming at V came to 0 bases and at J to 4 bases, leaving 18 bases not matched to a gene. In nucleotides, the CDR3 is TGTGCCACCAGCAGAGACCTCGGACAGGACGGTCGTATGGGGAATCAGCCCCAGCATTTT. Protein product: CATSRDLGQDGRMGNQPQHF.

The rearrangement uses TRBV20-1 and TRBJ1-2; 7 nucleotides line up with TRBD1. CDR1 DFQATT and CDR2 SNEGSKA come from the germline V gene (reference sequence). The CDR3 totals 13 residues. Trimming at V came to 0 bases and at J to 7 bases, leaving 5 bases not matched to a gene. The CDR3 coding sequence is TGCAGTGCTAGAGAACAGGGGCGGGGTGGCTACACCTTC. This codes for CSAREQGRGGYTF.

The V call is TRBV7-3, the J call TRBJ1-1, with 7 bases matching TRBD1. After removal of 5 bases from V and 4 bases from J, the junction contained 7 bases not matched to a gene. This CDR3 is built from 14 residues. Germline V gene lookup returns CDR1 SGHTA and CDR2 FQGTGA. As DNA, the CDR3 is TGTGCCAGCAGCCTCCAGGGGGGGAGCACTGAAGCTTTCTTT. This translates into CASSLQGGSTEAFF.

V gene TRBV5-1 combines with J gene TRBJ1-3; D remains unclear. The ends were cut back, 2 bases at V and 0 bases at J, with 9 bases in the middle. The CDR3 has 15 residues. CDR1 is SGHRS and CDR2 is YFSETQ in the germline V gene. CDR3 residues: CASSFEAGSGNTIYF. DNA for the CDR3: TGCGCCAGCAGCTTCGAGGCAGGCTCTGGAAACACCATATATTTT.

The gene calls are TRBV4-3 and TRBJ2-7; D not certain. The CDR3 spans 14 residues. V lost 2 bases to trimming and J lost 0 bases, with 8 bases between them. The germline V gene has CDR1 LGHNA and CDR2 YSLEER. CDR3 sequence: CASSQRLNSYEQYF. The CDR3 DNA reads TGCGCCAGCAGCCAAAGACTGAACTCCTACGAGCAGTACTTC.

The chain recombines TRBV5-1 with TRBJ2-5; 7 bases are a match to TRBD2. Germline CDR1 SGHRS, CDR2 YFSETQ. The CDR3 extends over 15 amino acids. V was clipped by 4 bases and J by 2 bases; unmatched bases: 8. The CDR3 is CASSLSGVSQETQYF. CDR3 DNA sequence: TGCGCCAGCAGCCTGAGCGGGGTTTCACAAGAGACCCAGTACTTC. Supplemented by reference TRBV5-1 and TRBJ2-5, the full variable domain reads KAGVTQTPRYLIKTRGQQVTLSCSPISGHRSVSWYQQTPGQGLQFLFEYFSETQRNKGNFPGRFSGRQFSNSRSEMNVSTLELGDSALYLCASSLSGVSQETQYFGPGTRLLVL.

This clonotype was counted a few times. The chain employs TRBV5-6 and TRBJ2-1; 9 positions match TRBD2. The CDR3 is made up of 14 amino acids. J gave up 5 bases and V 2 bases, and 2 bases lay outside the gene matches. The germline V gene encodes CDR1 SGHDT and CDR2 YYEEEE. CDR3 sequence reads: CASSFSGSHNEQFF. The CDR3 DNA reads as TGTGCCAGCAGCTTTAGCGGGAGCCACAATGAGCAGTTCTTC. Full variable domain (rest looked up from reference TRBV5-6 and TRBJ2-1): DAGVTQSPTHLIKTRGQQVTLRCSPKSGHDTVSWYQQALGQGPQFIFQYYEEEERQRGNFPDRFSGHQFPNYSSELNVNALLLGDSALYLCASSFSGSHNEQFFGPGTRLTVL.

V gene TRBV6-2 or TRBV6-3 combines with J gene TRBJ2-5; no clear D gene. The CDR3 runs 17 residues. Germline assignment: CDR1 MNHEY and CDR2 SVGEGT. Deletions cut 0 bases from V and 2 bases from J, with 16 bases between. CDR3 residues: CASSYSLQTYLQETQYF. CDR3 sequence (DNA): TGTGCCAGCAGTTACTCGCTACAAACGTACCTACAAGAGACCCAGTACTTC.

V gene TRBV3-1 combines with J gene TRBJ1-2, with D uncertain. CDR1 and CDR2 (germline): LGHDT, YNNKEL (reference sequence). The length of the CDR3 is 12 residues. With 0 bases removed from V and 6 bases from J, the gap between germline ends came to 5 bases. This CDR3 reads CASSQESDGYTF. CDR3 bases: TGTGCCAGCAGCCAAGAATCCGATGGCTACACCTTC.

J is TRBJ2-3 and V is TRBV7-9; D is undetermined. The V and J ends lost 4 bases and 1 base respectively, with 15 bases between them. This CDR3 is built from 16 residues. CDR1 SEHNR and CDR2 FQNEAQ come from the germline V gene (reference sequence). The CDR3 spells CASSSSVSWGTDTQYF. Written as DNA, the CDR3 is TGTGCCAGCAGCTCCTCCGTGTCCTGGGGCACAGATACGCAGTATTTT.

The chain uses TRBV5-1 and TRBJ1-1, with D hard to call. Germline V lookup: CDR1 SGHRS, CDR2 YFSETQ. Trimming removed 0 bases from V and 1 base from J, with 10 bases in between. CDR3 length: 15 amino acids. The CDR3 loop reads CASSLGVQRNTEAFF. The CDR3 bases are TGCGCCAGCAGCTTGGGTGTCCAGAGGAACACTGAAGCTTTCTTT.

The rearrangement joins TRBV28 to TRBJ1-5, with D tentatively TRBD1 (5 bases). The CDR3 has 12 residues. V was trimmed by 8 bases and J by 4 bases, leaving 9 bases between them. The germline V gene has CDR1 MDHEN and CDR2 SYDVKM. CDR3 DNA sequence: TGTGCCAGCGGGGCAGTTAATCAGCCCCAGCATTTT. This gives the protein CASGAVNQPQHF.

This rearrangement joins TRBV7-2 to TRBJ2-1; 10 bases line up with TRBD2. The CDR3 consists of 17 residues. The V gene end was trimmed by 7 bases and the J gene end by 5 bases; junction bases not matched to a gene: 14. Germline CDR1 SGHTA, CDR2 FQGNSA. The CDR3 bases are TGTGCCAGCACCATAATACCCGGACTAGCGGCCGACAATGAGCAGTTCTTC. It translates to CASTIIPGLAADNEQFF.